This T cell receptor (beta chain) originates from a study of metastatic and nonmetastatic thyroid tumors. Study-level background: For malignant and benign thyroid patients, tumor or nodule tissue and blood were the sources whose repertoires were compared.

TCRdb redid the clone calls on the PCR reads using MiXCR. The sample consists of some 40,000 clones, about 24% of them appearing once. General study findings and limits: The reported finding was significantly higher TCR beta diversity in malignant thyroid tumors relative to benign nodules, in blood and tumor.

All patients were treatment-naive before thyroid surgery. This clone came up a few times. Antigen: not known. Germline V gene data show CDR1 as SNHLY and CDR2 as FYNNEI. The CDR3 length is 14 residues. Trimming removed 5 bases from V and 5 bases from J, with 12 bases in between. The rearrangement links TRBV2 to TRBJ2-2; D is possibly TRBD1 (6 bases). Sequencing was carried out using tumor tissue. The TCR was taken from a female donor with papillary thyroid cancer or a benign thyroid nodule (not recorded which). Some clones in this sample may be carry-over from other donors' samples. CDR3: CASSPLGATGELFF. In nucleotides, the CDR3 is TGTGCCAGCAGTCCACTGGGGGCTACCGGGGAGCTGTTTTTT.